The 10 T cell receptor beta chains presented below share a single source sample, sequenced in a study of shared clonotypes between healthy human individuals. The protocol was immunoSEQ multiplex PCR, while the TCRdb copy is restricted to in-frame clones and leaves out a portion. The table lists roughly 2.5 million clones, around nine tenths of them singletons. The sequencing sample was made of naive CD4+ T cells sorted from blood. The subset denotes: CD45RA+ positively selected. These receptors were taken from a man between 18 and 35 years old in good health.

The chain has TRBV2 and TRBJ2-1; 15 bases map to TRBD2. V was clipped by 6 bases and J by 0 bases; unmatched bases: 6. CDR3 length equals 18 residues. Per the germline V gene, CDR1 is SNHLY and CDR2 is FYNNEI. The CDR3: CASSGLAGGLFSYNEQFF. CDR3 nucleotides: TGTGCCAGCAGCGGACTAGCGGGAGGGCTTTTCTCCTACAATGAGCAGTTCTTC.

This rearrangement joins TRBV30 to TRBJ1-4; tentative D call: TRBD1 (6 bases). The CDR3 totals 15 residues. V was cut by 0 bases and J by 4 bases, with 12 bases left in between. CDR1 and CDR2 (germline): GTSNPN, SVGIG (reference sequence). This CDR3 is CAWSVLTGGNEKLFF. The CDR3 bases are TGTGCCTGGAGTGTCTTGACAGGCGGTAATGAAAAACTGTTTTTT.

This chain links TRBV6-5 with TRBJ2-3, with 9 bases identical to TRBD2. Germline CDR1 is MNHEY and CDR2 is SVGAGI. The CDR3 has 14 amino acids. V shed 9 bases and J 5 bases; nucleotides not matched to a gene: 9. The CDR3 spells CASRVREGQDTQYF. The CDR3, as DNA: TGTGCCAGTCGGGTGCGGGAGGGCCAAGATACGCAGTATTTT.

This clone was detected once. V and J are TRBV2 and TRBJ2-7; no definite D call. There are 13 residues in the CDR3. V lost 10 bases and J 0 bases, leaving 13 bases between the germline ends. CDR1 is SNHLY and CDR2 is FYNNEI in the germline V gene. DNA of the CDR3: TGTGCCACCGCCGGACGGCCCTCCTACGAGCAGTACTTC. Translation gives CATAGRPSYEQYF.

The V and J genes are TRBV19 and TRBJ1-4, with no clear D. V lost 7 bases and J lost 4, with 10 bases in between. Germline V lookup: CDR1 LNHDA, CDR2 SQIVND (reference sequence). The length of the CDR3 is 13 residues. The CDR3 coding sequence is TGTGCCAGTACCTCGGACGTTAATGAAAAACTGTTTTTT. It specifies CASTSDVNEKLFF.

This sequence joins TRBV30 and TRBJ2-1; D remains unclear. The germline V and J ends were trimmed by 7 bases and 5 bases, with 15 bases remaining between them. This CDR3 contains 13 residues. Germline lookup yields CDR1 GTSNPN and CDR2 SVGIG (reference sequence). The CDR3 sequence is CAFSGPPHNEQFF. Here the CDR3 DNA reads TGTGCCTTCTCTGGTCCTCCGCACAATGAGCAGTTCTTC.

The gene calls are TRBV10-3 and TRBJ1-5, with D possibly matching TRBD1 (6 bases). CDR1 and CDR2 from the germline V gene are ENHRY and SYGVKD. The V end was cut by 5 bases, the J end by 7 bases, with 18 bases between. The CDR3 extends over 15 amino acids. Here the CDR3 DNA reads TGTGCCATCAGTCCCCTTGGGGGGCTCGGGCAGCCCCAGCATTTT. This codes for CAISPLGGLGQPQHF.

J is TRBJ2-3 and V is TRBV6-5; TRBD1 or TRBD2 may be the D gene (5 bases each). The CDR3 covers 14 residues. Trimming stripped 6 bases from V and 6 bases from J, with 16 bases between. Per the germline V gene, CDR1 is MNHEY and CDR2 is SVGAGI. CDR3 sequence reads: CASRSTGAGDTQYF. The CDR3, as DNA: TGTGCCAGCAGGAGTACCGGGGCCGGGGATACGCAGTATTTT.

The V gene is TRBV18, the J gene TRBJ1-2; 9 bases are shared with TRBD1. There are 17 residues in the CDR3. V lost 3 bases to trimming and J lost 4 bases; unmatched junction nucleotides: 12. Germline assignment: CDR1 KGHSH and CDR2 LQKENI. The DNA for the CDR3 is TGTGCCAGCTCACCTTCCACGACCCGGACAGGGGCCTATGGCTACACCTTC. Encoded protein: CASSPSTTRTGAYGYTF.

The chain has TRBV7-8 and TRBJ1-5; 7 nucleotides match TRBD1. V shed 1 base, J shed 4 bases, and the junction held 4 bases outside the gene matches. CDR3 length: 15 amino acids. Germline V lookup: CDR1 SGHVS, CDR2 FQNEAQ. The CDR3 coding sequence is TGTGCCAGCAGCTTAGAGGGGGCCATTAATCAGCCCCAGCATTTT. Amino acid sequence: CASSLEGAINQPQHF.